This T cell receptor (beta chain) was documented in a study of T cells in Graves' hyperthyroidism and ophthalmopathy (dated by TCRdb to about 2019). About the full investigation: Peripheral blood was collected at initial diagnosis, before any treatment. Whether ophthalmopathy could be predicted prospectively was tested in an independent validation cohort made up of some 20 hyperthyroidism patients plus 17 patients who later progressed to ophthalmopathy. Thyroid tissue and blood T-cell repertoires from several Graves' hyperthyroidism patients were also compared in the study. To identify TCR V-J signatures that set the groups apart, the researchers used a discovery cohort of more than 95 patients, made up of under 50 with Graves' ophthalmopathy and approximately 57 with stable Graves' hyperthyroidism. After sampling, hyperthyroidism patients received methimazole starting at 30 mg daily, and ophthalmopathy patients received high-dose intravenous methylprednisolone. According to the paper, TCR Vbeta CDR3 sequencing was carried out on over 130 peripheral blood samples, which came from under 50 ophthalmopathy, approximately 72 hyperthyroidism and about 17 progressor patients. For training and testing, the 80 to 100 patients in the discovery cohort were randomly divided in a 7:3 ratio. What the study reported, not specific to this receptor: Most expanded thyroid clonotypes (frequency above 0.001) were also detected in blood, a finding suggesting that blood repertoires may reflect thyroid immune responses. Ophthalmopathy was separated from stable hyperthyroidism by a 13 V-J signature model, with around 88% sensitivity and approximately 84% specificity obtained in cross-validation and 80%/75% obtained in testing. In validation, progression to ophthalmopathy was predicted by the model with roughly 69% sensitivity and 72.22% specificity, a median of around 5.9 months before onset. No statistical method was used to set the sample size in advance, and investigators knew the group allocation.

Stable Graves' hyperthyroidism was defined as no progression to ophthalmopathy during 18 months of follow-up. Hyperthyroidism patients were newly diagnosed, had a disease duration of under 2 months, and were aged 18 to 65 years. Exclusion was applied to patients with uncontrolled infections, other autoimmune diseases, pregnancy or lactation. Diagnoses relied on clinical symptoms, serum thyroxine and TRAb, thyroid ultrasound and orbital computed tomography. PBMCs were separated from roughly 9.6 ml of fresh peripheral blood using Ficoll-Paque density gradient centrifugation. Trizol reagent was used to extract total RNA, and RNA quality was then checked on an Agilent 2100 Bioanalyzer. The TCR beta CDR3 regions were amplified from the RNA transcripts. The first round of RT-PCR for the TCR CDR3 was performed with the HTBI primer set and the Qiagen OneStep RT-PCR kit. The libraries were constructed in a second round of multiplex PCR and then size-selected and purified. Sequencing of the libraries was done on an Illumina HiSeq2000 using paired-end 100 bp reads. On the authors' methods: SOAPnuke was used to process the raw data, throwing out any read that contained adapters or uncalled bases, had a mean Phred below 15, or lacked an exact constant-primer or identifier match. High-quality paired reads were merged using COPE v1.2.5, and each unique nucleotide sequence was defined as a clonotype. MiTCR v1.1 was used to align the clonotypes against IMGT TRBV, TRBD and TRBJ reference segments. The analysis was restricted to V-J combinations with a frequency above 0.0001, which together covered around 99% of the repertoires. A TCS score was defined as the ratio of F50 (clonal expansion) to E x V (chaos), with BLOSUM62-based TCRdist applied between CDR3 peptides within each V-J. Welch's t-statistics and random forest reduced 500 to 650 V-J features to 10 to 15, which were used in a naive Bayes classifier (R e1071). TCRdb ran its own pipeline on the public reads, namely fastp trimming at Q25 and MiXCR clone calling, and kept in-frame beta chains. CDR3 protein duplicates are merged, each entry listing the most common genes and DNA. The V and J calls come from TCRdb's annotation, not from the publication. Within this sample are 550,000 to 800,000 distinct CDR3 sequences, with 15% to 20% of them counted one time only. Roughly 8% of the sample comes from the top ten.

This clonotype was detected a few times. Its antigen specificity is not known. No much larger clone exists at a distance of one base, and base qualities are not known. The sequence derives from a man in his late teens or twenties with Graves' hyperthyroidism. Sample: blood.

The nucleotide sequence is TGTGCCAGCTCACCTCTCCTCTCCTACGAGCAGTACTTC. Its protein reads: CASSPLLSYEQYF. The receptor chain draws on TRBV18 and TRBJ2-7; the D segment cannot be called with confidence. Inclusive of the bounding cysteine and phenylalanine, the CDR3 is 13 residues long. Only CDR3 DNA is held: 39 bases, read in frame from base 1. Based on the germline V gene, the CDR1 and CDR2 sequences are KGHSH and LQKENI. Cut back by 3 bases and 0 bases, the V and J ends lie 6 bases apart.